A single sample gave rise to the 24 T cell receptor beta chains below, sequenced in a study of blood T cells in healthy people across ages. A sample-barcoded 5' primer and a J-beta primer mix were used in a second PCR of roughly 6 to 11 cycles. MiXCR was run by TCRdb on the 5' RACE reads, yielding one entry per CDR3 protein. The table has approximately 790,000 distinct CDR3 sequences, less than 80% seen once. The sample comprised blood. Receptor source: a man aged 30-40 years in good health.

The gene calls are TRBV20-1 and TRBJ1-2; 8 bases are shared with TRBD1. The junction had 9 bases not matched to a gene; V was cut back by 5 bases and J by 4 bases. CDR1 DFQATT and CDR2 SNEGSKA come from the germline V gene (reference sequence). The CDR3 consists of 14 residues. The CDR3 bases are TGCAGTGCTTCTTTCGGACAGGGTGTCTATGGCTACACCTTC. Its translation: CSASFGQGVYGYTF.

V usage is TRBV20-1 and J usage is TRBJ2-5; TRBD1 matches at 8 bases. The J call is uncertain, as TRBJ2-7 better fits the DNA end. This CDR3 spans 14 amino acids. Germline V lookup: CDR1 DFQATT, CDR2 SNEGSKA (reference sequence). CDR3 nucleotides: TGCAGTGCTCCACCCGGGACAGGTCCCTACGAGCAGTACTTC. Its translation is CSAPPGTGPYEQYF.

This clonotype was picked up a small number of times. This chain joins TRBV7-9 and TRBJ2-3; no reliable D call. Trimming shortened V by 1 base and J by 5 bases, and 10 bases separated the two germline ends. CDR1 and CDR2 from the germline V gene are SEHNR and FQNEAQ (reference sequence). The CDR3 length is 14 residues. Here the CDR3 reads CASSLEGLGDTQYF. In DNA form, the CDR3 reads TGTGCCAGCAGCTTAGAGGGCCTTGGAGATACGCAGTATTTT.

The CDR3 DNA reads TGTGCCAGCAGCGTAACTAACAGCTATGGCTACACCTTC. It codes for CASSVTNSYGYTF. This sequence joins TRBV9 and TRBJ1-2; D is unclear. The CDR3 covers 13 residues. Germline V CDR1 and CDR2: SGDLS, YYNGEE. V was trimmed by 1 base and J by 4 bases, leaving 8 bases between them.

This clonotype was found a few times. The rearrangement uses TRBV11-2 and TRBJ2-5; TRBD1 matches at 8 bases. With the DNA end fitting TRBJ2-7 better, the J assignment may be wrong. The germline gives CDR1 SGHAT, CDR2 FQNNGV. The CDR3 extends over 12 amino acids. The CDR3 sequence: CASSRTGNEQYF. CDR3 DNA: TGTGCCAGCAGCCGGACAGGGAACGAGCAGTACTTC.

This rearrangement joins TRBV6-5 to TRBJ2-5; a weak D match, TRBD1 (5 bases). Trimming removed 0 bases from V and 2 bases from J, with 10 bases in between. The CDR3 sequence is 15 residues long. Germline values: CDR1 MNHEY, CDR2 SVGAGI. CDR3 bases: TGTGCCAGCAGTTACTCGGGGCAAGCTCAAGAGACCCAGTACTTC. Encoded protein: CASSYSGQAQETQYF.

The rearrangement uses TRBV4-3 and TRBJ2-5, with TRBD2 matching over 12 bases. The DNA end is more similar to TRBJ2-7, so the J call may be wrong. The CDR3 has 19 residues. Germline V CDR1 and CDR2: LGHNA, YSLEER. The CDR3 here is CASSQVQGPSSGGAYEQYF. CDR3 DNA: TGCGCCAGCAGCCAGGTACAGGGTCCCTCTAGCGGGGGGGCCTACGAGCAGTACTTC.

This clonotype was counted many times. As DNA, the CDR3 is TGCAGTGCAGGAATGGGGGGGACTTCCTACGAGCAGTACTTC. Residues: CSAGMGGTSYEQYF. J is TRBJ2-7 and V is TRBV20-1, with TRBD2 matching 7 bases. CDR1 and CDR2 from the germline V gene are DFQATT and SNEGSKA (reference sequence). The CDR3 length is 14 residues. The junction had 9 bases not matched to a gene; V was cut back by 6 bases and J by 1 base.

This sequence joins TRBV7-9 and TRBJ2-3, with a tentative D call TRBD2 (5 bases). CDR1 is SEHNR and CDR2 is FQNEAQ in the germline V gene (reference sequence). V was cut by 1 base and J by 0 bases, with 17 bases left in between. This CDR3 has 18 amino acids. CDR3 sequence: CASSLGVDSTTSTDTQYF. CDR3 in DNA: TGTGCCAGCAGCTTAGGAGTGGACTCAACAACTAGCACAGATACGCAGTATTTT. Based on the CDR3 plus reference TRBV7-9 and TRBJ2-3, the full variable domain is DTGVSQNPRHKITKRGQNVTFRCDPISEHNRLYWYRQTLGQGPEFLTYFQNEAQLEKSRLLSDRFSAERPKGSFSTLEIQRTEQGDSAMYLCASSLGVDSTTSTDTQYFGPGTRLTVL.

The V call is TRBV6-5, the J call TRBJ1-1, with D possibly matching TRBD1 (5 bases). Trimming took off 6 bases at V and 7 bases at J, with 15 bases between the two ends. CDR1 is MNHEY, CDR2 SVGAGI, per germline. This CDR3 has 13 amino acids. Here the CDR3 reads CASRPGLVDEAFF. The CDR3 DNA reads TGTGCCAGCAGACCGGGACTCGTCGATGAAGCTTTCTTT.

In this sample, this clonotype turned up a few times. V gene TRBV4-3 combines with J gene TRBJ1-4, with D possibly being TRBD1 (5 bases). Trimming cost V 3 bases and J 8 bases, with 13 bases left between them. Germline lookup yields CDR1 LGHNA and CDR2 YSLEER. There are 14 residues in the CDR3. CDR3 coding DNA: TGCGCCAGCAGCCACGGTTGGACAAGAGAAAAACTGTTTTTT. Translation gives CASSHGWTREKLFF.

Only one count was recorded for this clonotype. The genes are TRBV6-2 or TRBV6-3 and TRBJ1-1; D ambiguous. Germline-derived CDR1 and CDR2 are MNHEY and SVGEGT. The CDR3 sequence is 15 residues long. Trimming stripped 2 bases from V and 1 base from J, with 11 bases between. CDR3 sequence (DNA): TGTGCCAGCAGTTACCCGTGGGTATGGAACACTGAAGCTTTCTTT. Translated: CASSYPWVWNTEAFF.

This clonotype was seen only a few times. The V and J genes are TRBV12-3 or TRBV12-4 and TRBJ2-7, with 10 positions matching TRBD2. The CDR3 consists of 15 residues. The ends lost 6 bases at V and 4 bases at J; junction bases unmatched: 9. DNA of the CDR3: TGTGCCAGCAGCCCTTCTAGCGGGGGTTTGTACGAGCAGTACTTC. Protein: CASSPSSGGLYEQYF.

V and J are TRBV4-3 and TRBJ1-2, with D uncertain. This CDR3 contains 15 residues. Deletions cut 4 bases from V and 2 bases from J, with 14 bases between. Germline values: CDR1 LGHNA, CDR2 YSLEER. CDR3 in amino acids: CASSPGIWGNYGYTF. CDR3 nucleotides: TGCGCCAGCAGCCCGGGAATCTGGGGAAACTATGGCTACACCTTC.

In this sample, this clonotype turned up many times. The chain recombines TRBV3-1 with TRBJ2-7; D is tentatively TRBD1 or TRBD2 (5 bases each). The V gene's germline CDR1 is LGHDT and CDR2 YNNKEL (reference sequence). V lost 1 base, J lost 0 bases, and 13 bases lay in between. This CDR3 has 16 residues. The DNA for the CDR3 is TGTGCCAGCAGCCAAGCTGGGGCAGGGAGCTCCTACGAGCAGTACTTC. Residues: CASSQAGAGSSYEQYF.

The V call is TRBV9, the J call TRBJ2-1; D may be TRBD1 (6 bases). Trimming left V 4 bases short and J 7 bases short, with 21 bases between. The CDR3 totals 16 residues. Germline V lookup: CDR1 SGDLS, CDR2 YYNGEE. The DNA for the CDR3 is TGTGCCAGCAGCCCCCGACAGGATTCGATGTGGAATGAGCAGTTCTTC. It encodes CASSPRQDSMWNEQFF.

This rearrangement joins TRBV29-1 to TRBJ1-4, with D possibly matching TRBD1 (6 bases). The CDR3 runs 12 residues. Germline CDR1 SQVTM, CDR2 ANQGSEA. Trimming shortened V by 7 bases and J by 7 bases, and 13 bases separated the two germline ends. CDR3 DNA sequence: TGCAGCGCACTTCAGGGGCCTGAAAAACTGTTTTTT. As protein: CSALQGPEKLFF. Supplemented by reference TRBV29-1 and TRBJ1-4, the full variable domain reads SAVISQKPSRDICQRGTSLTIQCQVDSQVTMMFWYRQQPGQSLTLIATANQGSEATYESGFVIDKFPISRPNLTFSTLTVSNMSPEDSSIYLCSALQGPEKLFFGSGTQLSVL.

The genes are TRBV19 and TRBJ2-3; no firm D call. Germline V gene lookup returns CDR1 LNHDA and CDR2 SQIVND (reference sequence). The CDR3 is 13 amino acids. V was shortened by 4 bases and J by 5 bases, with 10 bases between the two germline ends. The CDR3 DNA sequence: TGTGCCAGTAGTAGGGCTAGTGAAGATACGCAGTATTTT. It yields the protein CASSRASEDTQYF.

Only a few counts were recorded for this clonotype. V is TRBV4-3 and J is TRBJ2-7, with D hard to call. Germline CDR1 reads LGHNA; CDR2 reads YSLEER. The CDR3 has 14 residues. Between the trimmed V and J ends, which lost 0 bases and 3 bases, there was a span of 9 bases. DNA for the CDR3: TGCGCCAGCAGCCAAGAGAAGGGTTACTACGAGCAGTACTTC. Translation gives CASSQEKGYYEQYF.

The chain couples TRBV29-1 to TRBJ2-5; tentatively, D is TRBD2 (6 bases). The V end lost 7 bases, the J end lost 2 bases, and 11 bases lay between the germline ends. This CDR3 is built from 12 residues. Germline V gene data show CDR1 as SQVTM and CDR2 as ANQGSEA. The DNA of the CDR3 is TGCAGCGCCGGACTACCTCAAGAGACCCAGTACTTC. This sequence encodes CSAGLPQETQYF.

CDR3 protein: CASSRELRGYGYTF. The CDR3 nucleotides read TGTGCCAGCAGCAGGGAACTCCGGGGCTATGGCTACACCTTC. The chain joins TRBV28 to TRBJ1-2, with a weak D call TRBD1 (5 bases). Trimming left V 6 bases short and J 4 bases short, with 15 bases between. The CDR3 spans 14 residues. Germline V CDR1 and CDR2: MDHEN, SYDVKM.

This clonotype was observed a few times. J is TRBJ2-5 and V is TRBV29-1; no reliable D call. The CDR3 is 13 residues long. Germline values: CDR1 SQVTM, CDR2 ANQGSEA. Trimming removed 5 bases at V and 0 bases at J, with 10 bases between. The CDR3 sequence is CSVSAAYQETQYF. The CDR3 DNA follows: TGCAGCGTTTCGGCGGCGTACCAAGAGACCCAGTACTTC.

This sequence joins TRBV4-2 and TRBJ2-5; D is perhaps TRBD1 (6 bases). Germline CDR1 and CDR2: LGHNA and YNFKEQ. V was shortened by 1 base and J by 0 bases, with 15 bases between the two germline ends. This CDR3 spans 17 amino acids. The CDR3 DNA follows: TGTGCCAGCAGCCAAGCCCCCCAGGGGTTGTACCAAGAGACCCAGTACTTC. Its protein product is CASSQAPQGLYQETQYF.

This chain links TRBV7-9 with TRBJ2-5; the D is unclear. Trimming took 6 bases from V and 4 from J, leaving 9 bases between them. The CDR3 is 12 amino acids. In germline, CDR1 is SEHNR, CDR2 FQNEAQ (reference sequence). DNA of the CDR3: TGTGCCAGCAGTTCGGACGGAGAGACCCAGTACTTC. Its translation is CASSSDGETQYF.